A selection of T cell receptor beta chains follows, all from one sample in a study of T cell repertoires in cytomegalovirus infection. TCRdb redid the calling of the reads with MiXCR, one entry per CDR3 protein. Of a few hundred thousand distinct CDR3 sequences in the sample, around 29% were seen once. These receptors' antigens are unknown. Sequences were derived from cultured PBMCs, sampled from culture after CMV antigen stimulation. The receptors shown here come from a human donor in good health (CMV status not recorded). Some clones in this sample may be carry-over from other donors' samples. Each CDR3 is given with its conserved first and last residue. D genes are given only for firm matches. Some rows mark clone size as missing; the rest say once, few, many or name a class of expanded clone.

>many|TRBJ2-1|-|TRBV5-8
TGTGCCAGCAGCTTGGCCGCAGGGTGGAATGAGCAGTTCTTC
CASSLAAGWNEQFF
>many|TRBJ2-1|TRBD1|TRBV7-8
TGTGCCAGCAGCTCCAGGACAGGGTGGGAGCAGTTCTTC
CASSSRTGWEQFF
>-|TRBJ2-2|TRBD2|TRBV7-3
TGTGCCAGCAGCTTAAACAGCGGGGCGAACACCGGGGAGCTGTTTTTT
CASSLNSGANTGELFF
>few|TRBJ1-2|TRBD1|TRBV5-1
TGCGCCAGCAGCTTGTCCGGTTGGGACAGGGGAGGCTCTGGCTACACCTTC
CASSLSGWDRGGSGYTF
>-|TRBJ2-3|-|TRBV10-3
TGTGCCATCAGTGATAGCACAGATACGCAGTATTTT
CAISDSTDTQYF
>-|TRBJ2-7|TRBD1|TRBV6-6
TGTGCCAGCAGTCGCCTGCCTATTCCGGGACAGTCCTACGAGCAGTACTTC
CASSRLPIPGQSYEQYF
>few|TRBJ2-1|TRBD2|TRBV10-3
TGTGCCACAAGGTTAGCGGGAGAACTCGATGAGCAGTTCTTC
CATRLAGELDEQFF
>many|TRBJ2-6|-|TRBV6-2/TRBV6-3
TGTGCCAGCAGTGATCGAGGCTCTGGGGCCAACGTCCTGACTTTC
CASSDRGSGANVLTF
>-|TRBJ2-2|-|TRBV7-3
TGTGCCAGCAGCTTACCCCGTAGTTCAGCCGGCACCGGGGAGCTGTTTTTT
CASSLPRSSAGTGELFF
>-|TRBJ1-1|-|TRBV5-1
TGCGCCAGCAGTCCCGGGCGACAGAACACTGAAGCTTTCTTT
CASSPGRQNTEAFF
>many|TRBJ1-1|-|TRBV12-3/TRBV12-4
TGTGCCAGCAGTTTGGTTTACAGCGGCAAGGGGAACACTGAAGCTTTCTTT
CASSLVYSGKGNTEAFF
>many|TRBJ2-5|-|TRBV4-1
TGCGCCAGCAGCCAAGACACGGGACGCCCAGAAGGGACCCAGTACTTC
CASSQDTGRPEGTQYF
>-|TRBJ1-4|-|TRBV27
TGTGCCAGCAGCGATCCATGGGCTAATGAAAAACTGTTTTTT
CASSDPWANEKLFF
>-|TRBJ2-4|TRBD2|TRBV12-3/TRBV12-4
TGTGCCAGCAGCTCAGGGGTAGCGGGAGAAGAGGGGGCCAAAAACATTCAGTACTTC
CASSSGVAGEEGAKNIQYF
>-|TRBJ2-1|TRBD2|TRBV7-7
TGTGCTAGCAGCTTAGCCCAGGGACTAGCGGGAAGCGATGAGCAGTTCTTC
CASSLAQGLAGSDEQFF
>many|TRBJ2-3|TRBD2|TRBV10-3
TGTGCCATCAGGGATAGCGGGGCCCGCACAGATACGCAGTATTTT
CAIRDSGARTDTQYF
>many|TRBJ2-5|-|TRBV7-8
TGTGCCAGCAGCTTACGACGCGGGGCGGAGACCCAGTACTTC
CASSLRRGAETQYF
>-|TRBJ2-7|TRBD1|TRBV6-2/TRBV6-3
TGTGCCAGCAGTTTGACAGGGGGCGGTATCCCCTACGAGCAGTACTTC
CASSLTGGGIPYEQYF
>-|TRBJ2-2|TRBD2|TRBV28
TGTGCCAGCAGTCCGCGGGAGGGGGTGACCGGGGAGCTGTTTTTT
CASSPREGVTGELFF
>-|TRBJ1-6|-|TRBV6-8
TGTGCCAGCAGTAAGGGCCCCCTGTGGTCACCCCTCCACTTT
CASSKGPLWSPLHF
>-|TRBJ2-3|-|TRBV28
TGTGCCAGCAGTGCGACCCGACTTAGTGGAGATACGCAGTATTTT
CASSATRLSGDTQYF
>many|TRBJ1-6|-|TRBV2
TGTGCCAGCAGGAGGGAGACAGTCCCTAATTCACCCCTCCACTTT
CASRRETVPNSPLHF
>once|TRBJ2-5|TRBD1|TRBV7-9
TGTGCCAGCAGCTTAGTACAGGGGGAGACCCAGTACTTC
CASSLVQGETQYF
>many|TRBJ2-7|-|TRBV11-2
TGTGCCAGCAGTTCTCCGGGGGCCTGGGCGGAGCAGTACTTC
CASSSPGAWAEQYF
>-|TRBJ1-4|TRBD1|TRBV5-6
TGTGCCAGCAGCGGGGGACAGGGCGAAAAACTGTTTTTT
CASSGGQGEKLFF
>-|TRBJ1-1|TRBD1|TRBV29-1
TGCAGCGTTGGGAACAGGGGGAACACTGAAGCTTTCTTT
CSVGNRGNTEAFF
>-|TRBJ2-2|TRBD2|TRBV19
TGTGCCAGTAGTATAGGAGCGGGGCGGGCCGGGGAGCTGTTTTTT
CASSIGAGRAGELFF
>-|TRBJ2-1|-|TRBV11-2
TGTGCCAGCAGCCCTTGGGCAGGAGGCTACAATGAGCAGTTCTTC
CASSPWAGGYNEQFF
>-|TRBJ1-1|-|TRBV2
TGTGCCAGCAGTGGGGCTATAAGGGCGAACACTGAAGCTTTCTTT
CASSGAIRANTEAFF
>-|TRBJ2-2|-|TRBV30
TGTGCCTCGGCACGACCCGTCGCGAACACCGGGGAGCTGTTTTTT
CASARPVANTGELFF
>many|TRBJ2-5|-|TRBV7-8
TGTGCCAGCAGCCATTACAGGATTCAGGAGACCCAGTACTTC
CASSHYRIQETQYF
>-|TRBJ1-6|TRBD1|TRBV20-1
TGCAGTGCTAGAACAGGGGTCGGCTATAATTCACCCCTCCACTTT
CSARTGVGYNSPLHF
>-|TRBJ2-3|-|TRBV19
TGTGCCAGTAGTATAGCACGAAGCACAGATACGCAGTATTTT
CASSIARSTDTQYF
>-|TRBJ1-2|-|TRBV11-1
TGTGCCAGCATCCCCCCGATGGGGGGTGTCTATGGCTACACCTTC
CASIPPMGGVYGYTF
>-|TRBJ1-6|-|TRBV5-4
TGTGCCAGCAGCTTAGGGGGTAGAAATAATTCACCCCTCCACTTT
CASSLGGRNNSPLHF
>-|TRBJ2-3|TRBD1|TRBV5-4
TGTGCCAGCAGTAATGTGGACAGGGAAACAGATACGCAGTATTTT
CASSNVDRETDTQYF
>-|TRBJ2-3|TRBD1|TRBV7-9
TGTGCCAGCAGCCTGGACAGGGTCCTAGATACGCAGTATTTT
CASSLDRVLDTQYF
>-|TRBJ1-1|-|TRBV6-1
TGTGCCAGCAGTGGAAGGGAACTAACTGAAGCTTTCTTT
CASSGRELTEAFF
>few|TRBJ2-5|TRBD2|TRBV4-1
TGCGCCAGCAGCCCGGGACTAGCGGTTCGAGAGACCCAGTACTTC
CASSPGLAVRETQYF
>-|TRBJ1-1|-|TRBV3-1
TGTGCCAGCAGTTCCGGAGGAAGGGCTTTCTTT
CASSSGGRAFF